This passage covers 27 T cell receptor beta chains from one sample sequenced in a study of OX40 agonist ivuxolimab in advanced cancers. Profiling relied on immunoSEQ multiplex PCR, and the TCRdb table lists in-frame clones only, not all of them. The sample includes tens of thousands of clones, approximately 86% of them seen just once. This specimen was CD4+ or CD8+ T cells sorted from blood, taken in a trial of the OX40 agonist ivuxolimab. The receptors were sampled from an adult with an advanced solid tumor such as melanoma, head and neck, liver or kidney cancer.

J is TRBJ2-5 and V is TRBV23-1; maybe TRBD1 (6 bases). TRBV23-1 is assigned to the ORF class and has an uncertain function. The length of the CDR3 is 14 residues. The V and J ends lost 10 bases and 5 bases respectively, with 20 bases between them. In DNA form, the CDR3 reads TGCGCCAAACGGGACATCCCAGGGAAGGAGACCCAGTACTTC. Translated: CAKRDIPGKETQYF.

The chain combines TRBV27 with TRBJ1-1; a weak D match, TRBD1 (5 bases). Germline loops: CDR1 MNHEY, CDR2 SMNVEV (reference sequence). Trimming stripped 4 bases from V and 4 bases from J, with 22 bases between. There are 17 residues in the CDR3. The CDR3 is CASSYTTPGRTSTEAFF. The CDR3 DNA sequence: TGTGCCAGCAGTTACACCACTCCGGGACGGACTAGCACTGAAGCTTTCTTT.

The chain uses TRBV29-1 and TRBJ1-3; unclear D gene. Trimming removed 6 bases from V and 0 bases from J, with 9 bases in between. Germline V lookup: CDR1 SQVTM, CDR2 ANQGSEA. The CDR3 totals 13 residues. CDR3 in amino acids: CSVVGVSGNTIYF. CDR3 sequence (DNA): TGCAGCGTCGTCGGTGTCTCTGGAAACACCATATATTTT.

The J gene is TRBJ1-6, the V gene TRBV30; TRBD1 agrees at 7 bases. J gave up 7 bases and V 4 bases, and 4 bases lay outside the gene matches. This CDR3 is 13 amino acids long. Germline-derived CDR1 and CDR2 are GTSNPN and SVGIG (reference sequence). In DNA form, the CDR3 reads TGTGCCTGGACGGGACAGAACAATTCACCCCTCCACTTT. The encoded protein is CAWTGQNNSPLHF.

Notes on this clone: At one end the junction does not follow the germline gene, possibly because of a read error. This chain joins TRBV13 and TRBJ2-7; D remains unclear. Germline V gene lookup returns CDR1 PRHDT and CDR2 FYEKMQ (reference sequence). The CDR3 sequence is 15 residues long. CDR3 loop: CASSVGRTISYEQYF. CDR3 nucleotides: TGTGCCAGCAGCGTAGGTCGGACGATATCCTACGAGCAGTACTTC.

This clone was seen a few times. This chain links TRBV30 with TRBJ1-1, with 7 bases identical to TRBD1. The J segment lost 6 bases and the V segment lost 1 base, leaving 8 bases of the junction unmatched. CDR3 length equals 14 residues. Germline CDR1 reads GTSNPN; CDR2 reads SVGIG (reference sequence). This chain's CDR3 is CAWSGKTGLAEAFF. CDR3 in DNA: TGTGCCTGGAGTGGGAAGACAGGGCTCGCTGAAGCTTTCTTT.

The V gene is TRBV7-2, the J gene TRBJ2-6; the D gene is possibly TRBD1 (5 bases). The CDR3 has 16 amino acids. The germline CDR1 and CDR2 sequences are SGHTA and FQGNSA. Trimming stripped 7 bases from V and 1 base from J, with 14 bases between. The DNA of the CDR3 is TGTGCCAGCATCTGGGGCCGAAAATCTGGGGCCAACGTCCTGACTTTC. As protein: CASIWGRKSGANVLTF.

This chain links TRBV7-9 with TRBJ2-7; 7 nucleotides line up with TRBD1. This CDR3 has 13 residues. Germline V CDR1 and CDR2: SEHNR, FQNEAQ (reference sequence). V was pared by 8 bases and J by 3 bases, with 7 bases of the junction left unmatched. CDR3 region: CASGGRQGYEQYF. The CDR3 DNA reads TGTGCCAGCGGGGGCCGACAGGGCTACGAGCAGTACTTC.

The V gene is TRBV19, the J gene TRBJ2-6; possible D gene TRBD2, 5 bases. The V and J ends lost 4 bases and 2 bases respectively, with 9 bases between them. This CDR3 is built from 15 residues. The germline V gene encodes CDR1 LNHDA and CDR2 SQIVND (reference sequence). DNA of the CDR3: TGTGCCAGTAGTAGAGGGAGCGCTGGGGCCAACGTCCTGACTTTC. Translation gives CASSRGSAGANVLTF.

The chain recombines TRBV2 with TRBJ1-5; tentatively, D is TRBD1 (5 bases). Looked up from germline, CDR1 is SNHLY and CDR2 is FYNNEI. The CDR3 is 15 residues long. Between the trimmed V and J ends, which lost 5 bases and 6 bases, there was a span of 17 bases. CDR3 sequence: CASSPLEQGSQPQHF. The CDR3 nucleotides read TGTGCCAGCAGTCCCCTTGAGCAGGGAAGTCAGCCCCAGCATTTT.

The gene calls are TRBV6-5 and TRBJ1-2, with a tentative D call TRBD1 (5 bases). The CDR3 extends over 12 amino acids. In germline, CDR1 is MNHEY, CDR2 SVGAGI. V was clipped by 5 bases and J by 8 bases, with 12 bases between them. The CDR3 sequence is CASSPGTGGYTF. CDR3 DNA sequence: TGTGCCAGCAGTCCCGGGACGGGCGGCTACACCTTC.

A few counts support this clone. The V and J genes are TRBV25-1 and TRBJ2-7; D gene unclear. Trimming cost V 5 bases and J 2 bases, with 7 bases left between them. From germline, CDR1 is MGHDK and CDR2 SYGVNS. CDR3 length equals 12 residues. The CDR3 DNA reads TGTGCCAGCAGTCGTAGAACCTACGAGCAGTACTTC. This encodes CASSRRTYEQYF.

The gene calls are TRBV29-1 and TRBJ1-2; 8 bases align to TRBD1. Trimming removed 1 base from V and 4 bases from J; junction bases left unmatched: 11. CDR3 size: 16 residues. CDR1 is SQVTM, CDR2 ANQGSEA, per germline. The CDR3 region is CSVEGTGMISVYGYTF. The CDR3 DNA sequence: TGCAGCGTTGAAGGGACAGGGATGATCTCGGTCTATGGCTACACCTTC.

The gene calls are TRBV11-3 and TRBJ2-7; no definite D call. V was trimmed by 3 bases and J by 4 bases, leaving 16 bases between them. The CDR3 length is 15 residues. Germline V lookup: CDR1 SGHNT, CDR2 YENEEA. CDR3 sequence: CASSFSHLTLYEQYF. CDR3 in DNA: TGTGCCAGCAGCTTCAGTCATCTCACCCTTTACGAGCAGTACTTC.

This chain joins TRBV6-5 and TRBJ2-2; D is perhaps TRBD1 (5 bases). V dropped 6 bases and J dropped 3 bases, with 8 bases sitting between them. CDR1 and CDR2 from the germline V gene are MNHEY and SVGAGI. This CDR3 has 13 amino acids. The CDR3 DNA reads TGTGCCAGCAGGCAGGGATACACCGGGGAGCTGTTTTTT. Its protein is CASRQGYTGELFF.

The rearrangement joins TRBV10-2 to TRBJ1-2; no clear D. CDR3 length: 14 amino acids. Between the trimmed V and J ends, which lost 0 bases and 8 bases, there was a span of 13 bases. Germline V gene sequence: CDR1 WSHSY, CDR2 SAAADI. In DNA, the CDR3 is TGCGCCAGCAGTGAGTCGACGAGGGCCGCGGGCTACACCTTC. Amino acid sequence: CASSESTRAAGYTF.

The genes are TRBV10-1 and TRBJ2-3; maybe TRBD2 (6 bases). The germline CDR1 and CDR2 sequences are WNHNN and SYGVQD (reference sequence). The CDR3 loop spans 16 amino acids. Trimming took off 10 bases at V and 9 bases at J, with 29 bases between the two ends. CDR3 nucleotides: TGCGCCACCACAGAAGCTAGCGACCCGACGGTTGGGACGCAGTATTTT. Its translation: CATTEASDPTVGTQYF.

This sequence joins TRBV29-1 and TRBJ2-3; no definite D call. Germline lookup yields CDR1 SQVTM and CDR2 ANQGSEA. There are 12 residues in the CDR3. Deletions cut 6 bases from V and 5 bases from J, with 12 bases between. CDR3 sequence reads: CSVVPTQDTQYF. Written as DNA, the CDR3 is TGCAGCGTAGTCCCCACACAAGATACGCAGTATTTT.

This sequence joins TRBV7-9 and TRBJ2-5; D is undetermined. Germline lookup yields CDR1 SEHNR and CDR2 FQNEAQ (reference sequence). The germline V and J ends were trimmed by 4 bases and 5 bases, with 14 bases remaining between them. The CDR3 is 14 amino acids. CDR3 in DNA: TGTGCCAGCAGCTCATCCGGTGGCGGTGAGACCCAGTACTTC. Translated, it gives CASSSSGGGETQYF.

V and J are TRBV9 and TRBJ2-2; 7 bases map to TRBD1. V trimming: 4 bases; J trimming: 1 base; junction bases outside the gene matches: 10. Germline CDR1 is SGDLS and CDR2 is YYNGEE. This CDR3 spans 17 amino acids. The CDR3 is CASSPDETGRNTGELFF. In DNA, the CDR3 is TGTGCCAGCAGCCCCGATGAGACAGGGCGGAACACCGGGGAGCTGTTTTTT.

This sequence joins TRBV5-4 and TRBJ2-7; a weak D match, TRBD1 (6 bases). The V and J ends lost 4 bases and 4 bases respectively, with 18 bases between them. Germline V gene lookup returns CDR1 SGHNT and CDR2 YYREEE (reference sequence). There are 15 residues in the CDR3. For the CDR3, the DNA is TGTGCCAGCAGCAAACAGGGCCTTTTCCCGTACGAGCAGTACTTC. This codes for CASSKQGLFPYEQYF.

The V call is TRBV6-6, the J call TRBJ1-1, with unresolved D. The germline V gene has CDR1 MNHNY and CDR2 SVGAGI (reference sequence). The CDR3 runs to 13 residues. Trimming left V 0 bases short and J 8 bases short, with 10 bases between. CDR3: CASSYSTPLEAFF. Written as DNA, the CDR3 is TGTGCCAGCAGTTACTCGACACCCCTGGAAGCTTTCTTT.

The chain links TRBV5-1 to TRBJ2-7; weak D call: TRBD1 (5 bases). Trimming removed 4 bases at V and 3 bases at J, with 11 bases between. The CDR3 consists of 13 residues. Germline V CDR1 and CDR2: SGHRS, YFSETQ. CDR3: CASSKDTIYEQYF. In DNA form, the CDR3 reads TGCGCCAGCAGCAAGGACACAATCTACGAGCAGTACTTC.

This chain connects TRBV18 to TRBJ2-7, with a possible D match to TRBD2 (8 bases). Germline V gives CDR1 KGHSH, CDR2 LQKENI. This CDR3 spans 14 amino acids. Deletions cut 6 bases from V and 3 bases from J, with 15 bases between. The CDR3 bases are TGTGCCAGCTCCCGGGAGGGGGCTCGCTACGAGCAGTACTTC. Protein sequence: CASSREGARYEQYF.

The J gene is TRBJ1-2, the V gene TRBV28; tentative D call: TRBD1 (5 bases). The ends were cut back, 1 base at V and 2 bases at J, with 20 bases in the middle. In germline, CDR1 is MDHEN, CDR2 SYDVKM. This CDR3 is 18 amino acids long. The CDR3 DNA is TGTGCCAGCAGTTTATTCGGGAGGTTGACAGACTTAAACTATGGCTACACCTTC. This sequence encodes CASSLFGRLTDLNYGYTF.

The chain is built from TRBV6-1 and TRBJ1-1, with TRBD1 as a possible D gene (6 bases). V gave up 5 bases and J gave up 5 bases, with 15 bases separating them. Germline values: CDR1 MNHNS, CDR2 SASEGT. The CDR3 spans 14 residues. The CDR3 bases are TGTGCCAGCAGTTGGGCGGGGGCGCAGACTGAAGCTTTCTTT. Its protein product is CASSWAGAQTEAFF.

V gene TRBV10-2 combines with J gene TRBJ2-2; weak D call: TRBD2 (7 bases). The CDR3 is 15 amino acids. CDR1 is WSHSY, CDR2 SAAADI, per germline. Trimming took 4 bases from V and 7 from J, leaving 16 bases between them. Here the CDR3 DNA reads TGCGCCAGCAGTGGGAGTGGGGGGGGCGGCGGGGAGCTGTTTTTT. It codes for CASSGSGGGGGELFF.